The 3 T cell receptor beta chains below come from one sample, sequenced in a study of vaccination effects on CD4 cells after COVID-19. The method was immunoSEQ multiplex PCR; TCRdb's version includes in-frame clones alone and lacks a portion of them. The repertoire holds about 45,000 clones, under 80% seen once, with under 40% in the top ten. In the ViraFEST assay, antigen-specific CD4+ clonotypes were identified by expansion after peptide-pool stimulation. It was after 10 days of culture that CD4+ T cells were isolated. Convalescent patients had PCR-confirmed SARS-CoV-2 infection between March and December 2020. Antigens of these TCRs are unknown. The specimen was CD4+ T cells from PBMCs cultured with a peptide pool, collected before COVID-19 vaccination. These receptors were obtained from a human donor who had a prior SARS-CoV-2 infection.

This clone was counted only a few times. V gene TRBV2 combines with J gene TRBJ1-1; no clear D gene. The CDR3 length is 14 residues. Trimming removed 2 bases from V and 5 bases from J, with 12 bases in between. Germline V gives CDR1 SNHLY, CDR2 FYNNEI. CDR3 sequence (DNA): TGTGCCAGCAGTGAACTAATGGTCGGGACTGAAGCTTTCTTT. It specifies CASSELMVGTEAFF.

CDR3 DNA: TGTGCCAGCAGACCTAGCGGGGGGTCAGAGACCCAGTACTTC. It yields the protein CASRPSGGSETQYF. V gene TRBV6-6 combines with J gene TRBJ2-5, with 11 nucleotides matching TRBD2. J gave up 4 bases and V 6 bases, and 4 bases lay outside the gene matches. The germline CDR1 and CDR2 sequences are MNHNY and SVGAGI (reference sequence). CDR3 length equals 14 residues.

The chain carries TRBV9 and TRBJ2-7; weak D call: TRBD2 (6 bases). Per germline, CDR1 SGDLS and CDR2 YYNGEE. V lost 0 bases, J lost 2 bases, and 9 bases lay in between. This CDR3 spans 14 amino acids. For the CDR3, the DNA is TGTGCCAGCAGCGTAGCTCCGGGGGCCTACGAGCAGTACTTC. Translation gives CASSVAPGAYEQYF.